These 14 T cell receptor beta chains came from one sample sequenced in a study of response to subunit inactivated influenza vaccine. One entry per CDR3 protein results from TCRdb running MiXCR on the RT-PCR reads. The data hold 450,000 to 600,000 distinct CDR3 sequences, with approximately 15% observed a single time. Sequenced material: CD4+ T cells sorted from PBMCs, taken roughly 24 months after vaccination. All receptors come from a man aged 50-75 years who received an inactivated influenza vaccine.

The CDR3 reads CASSVRGIYGYTF. Written as DNA, the CDR3 is TGTGCCAGCAGTGTCAGGGGAATCTATGGCTACACCTTC. The chain recombines TRBV2 with TRBJ1-2, with D maybe TRBD1 (6 bases). The germline CDR1 and CDR2 sequences are SNHLY and FYNNEI. Between the trimmed V and J ends, which lost 4 bases and 4 bases, there was a span of 10 bases. The CDR3 runs to 13 residues.

In DNA, the CDR3 is TGTGCCACCGGGACTTGGAACACCGGGGAGCTGTTTTTT. Amino acids: CATGTWNTGELFF. The V call is TRBV2, the J call TRBJ2-2; a weak D match, TRBD2 (6 bases). Trimming took off 10 bases at V and 1 base at J, with 10 bases between the two ends. The CDR3 loop spans 13 amino acids. Germline V gene lookup returns CDR1 SNHLY and CDR2 FYNNEI. Combining the CDR3 with reference TRBV2 and TRBJ2-2 gives the whole variable domain EPEVTQTPSHQVTQMGQEVILRCVPISNHLYFYWYRQILGQKVEFLVSFYNNEISEKSEIFDDQFSVERPDGSNFTLKIRSTKLEDSAMYFCATGTWNTGELFFGEGSRLTVL.

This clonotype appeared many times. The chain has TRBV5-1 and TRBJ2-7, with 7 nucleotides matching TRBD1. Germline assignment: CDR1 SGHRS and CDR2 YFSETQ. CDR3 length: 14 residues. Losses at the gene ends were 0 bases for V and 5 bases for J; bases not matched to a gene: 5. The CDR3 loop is CASSLEGAGDEQYF. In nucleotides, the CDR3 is TGCGCCAGCAGCTTGGAGGGGGCCGGTGACGAGCAGTACTTC.

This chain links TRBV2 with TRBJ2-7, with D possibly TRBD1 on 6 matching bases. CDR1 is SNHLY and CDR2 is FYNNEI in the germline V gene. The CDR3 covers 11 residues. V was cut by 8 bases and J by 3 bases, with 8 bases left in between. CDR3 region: CASWTVYEQYF. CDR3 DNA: TGTGCCAGCTGGACAGTCTACGAGCAGTACTTC.

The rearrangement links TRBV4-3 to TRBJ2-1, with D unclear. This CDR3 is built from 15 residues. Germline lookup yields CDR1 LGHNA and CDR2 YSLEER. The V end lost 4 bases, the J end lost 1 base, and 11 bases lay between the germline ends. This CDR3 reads CASSRTKTSYNEQFF. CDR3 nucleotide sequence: TGCGCCAGCAGCCGTACCAAAACGTCCTACAATGAGCAGTTCTTC.

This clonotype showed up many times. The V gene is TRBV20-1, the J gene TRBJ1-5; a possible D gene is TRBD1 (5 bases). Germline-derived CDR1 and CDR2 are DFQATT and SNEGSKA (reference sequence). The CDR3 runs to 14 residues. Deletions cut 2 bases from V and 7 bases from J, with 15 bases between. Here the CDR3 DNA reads TGCAGTGCTAGAATACTGGGGGGAAGGCAGCCCCAGCATTTT. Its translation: CSARILGGRQPQHF.

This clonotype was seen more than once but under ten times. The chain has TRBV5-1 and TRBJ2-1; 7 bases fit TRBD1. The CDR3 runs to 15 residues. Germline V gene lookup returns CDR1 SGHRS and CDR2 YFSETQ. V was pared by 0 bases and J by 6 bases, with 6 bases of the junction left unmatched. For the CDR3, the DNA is TGCGCCAGCAGCTTGGACGGGGACAGCCGCAATGAGCAGTTCTTC. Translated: CASSLDGDSRNEQFF.

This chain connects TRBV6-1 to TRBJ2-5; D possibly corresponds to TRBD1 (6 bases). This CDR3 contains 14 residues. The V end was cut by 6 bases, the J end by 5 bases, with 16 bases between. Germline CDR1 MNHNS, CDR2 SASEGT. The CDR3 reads CASSWGPVGETQYF. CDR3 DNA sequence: TGTGCCAGCAGCTGGGGGCCCGTAGGGGAGACCCAGTACTTC.

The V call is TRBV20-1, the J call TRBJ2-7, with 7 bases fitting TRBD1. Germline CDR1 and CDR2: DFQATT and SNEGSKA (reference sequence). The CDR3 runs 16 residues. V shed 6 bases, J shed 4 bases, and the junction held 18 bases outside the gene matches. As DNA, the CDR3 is TGCAGTGCCCTATTCTACACCGGGACAGCCGATTACGAGCAGTACTTC. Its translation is CSALFYTGTADYEQYF.

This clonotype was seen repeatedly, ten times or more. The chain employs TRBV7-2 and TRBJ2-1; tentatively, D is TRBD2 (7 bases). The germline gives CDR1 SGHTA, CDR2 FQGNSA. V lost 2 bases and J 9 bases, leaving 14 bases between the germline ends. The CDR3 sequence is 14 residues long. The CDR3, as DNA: TGTGCCAGCAGCTTAAGGGGGGAGGGCGCTGAGCAGTTCTTC. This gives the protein CASSLRGEGAEQFF.

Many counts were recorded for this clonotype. The DNA of the CDR3 is TGCGCCAGCAGCCAAGAAGTGGGCGAGCAGTACTTC. Protein sequence: CASSQEVGEQYF. V gene TRBV4-1 combines with J gene TRBJ2-7; unclear D gene. This CDR3 is built from 12 residues. Germline CDR1 is MGHRA and CDR2 is YSYEKL. Trimming left V 0 bases short and J 6 bases short, with 6 bases between.

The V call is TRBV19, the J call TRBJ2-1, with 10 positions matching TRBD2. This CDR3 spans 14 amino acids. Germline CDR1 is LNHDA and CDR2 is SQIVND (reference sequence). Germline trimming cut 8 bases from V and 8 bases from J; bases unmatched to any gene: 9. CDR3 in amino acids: CASQRGGGRYEQFF. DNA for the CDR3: TGTGCCAGTCAGCGGGGGGGCGGCAGATATGAGCAGTTCTTC.

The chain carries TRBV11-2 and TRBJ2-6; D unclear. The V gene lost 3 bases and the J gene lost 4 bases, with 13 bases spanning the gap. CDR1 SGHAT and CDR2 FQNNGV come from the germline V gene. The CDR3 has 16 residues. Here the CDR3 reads CASSFLRRSGANVLTF. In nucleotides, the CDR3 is TGTGCCAGCAGCTTCCTTAGGAGATCCGGGGCCAACGTCCTGACTTTC.

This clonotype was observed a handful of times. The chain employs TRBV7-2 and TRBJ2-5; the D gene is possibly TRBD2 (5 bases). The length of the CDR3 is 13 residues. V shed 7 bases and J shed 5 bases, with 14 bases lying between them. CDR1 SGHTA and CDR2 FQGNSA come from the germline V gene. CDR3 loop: CASTLATRETQYF. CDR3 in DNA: TGTGCCAGCACCCTAGCCACCCGGGAGACCCAGTACTTC.